This T cell receptor (beta chain) derives from a study of shared T cell receptors in the human thymus. The CDR3 has 12 amino acids. Unmatched junction bases numbered 3, after V lost 5 bases and J lost 7 bases. CDR1 and CDR2 (germline): SNHLY, FYNNEI. The protocol was immunoSEQ multiplex PCR, while the TCRdb copy is restricted to in-frame clones and leaves out a portion. The data hold 650,000 to 950,000 clones, with approximately 83% observed a single time. The same sample was also studied in work on human thymus T cells. That source reports: Corrective surgery for congenital heart defects was being performed on the healthy Finnish infants who served as donors. Obtained as resections during corrective heart surgery, the thymus tissue was then studied. Thymic and blood repertoires appeared to show biased V and J gene usage. Related research found strongly overlapping thymic repertoires in unrelated individuals.

The rearrangement uses TRBV2 and TRBJ1-2; 8 bases are shared with TRBD1. Source material: thymocytes. The clonotype originates from a girl younger than two with a congenital heart defect. CDR3 DNA sequence: TGTGCCAGCAGTCCAACAGGGGGTGGCTACACCTTC. Translating gives CASSPTGGGYTF.